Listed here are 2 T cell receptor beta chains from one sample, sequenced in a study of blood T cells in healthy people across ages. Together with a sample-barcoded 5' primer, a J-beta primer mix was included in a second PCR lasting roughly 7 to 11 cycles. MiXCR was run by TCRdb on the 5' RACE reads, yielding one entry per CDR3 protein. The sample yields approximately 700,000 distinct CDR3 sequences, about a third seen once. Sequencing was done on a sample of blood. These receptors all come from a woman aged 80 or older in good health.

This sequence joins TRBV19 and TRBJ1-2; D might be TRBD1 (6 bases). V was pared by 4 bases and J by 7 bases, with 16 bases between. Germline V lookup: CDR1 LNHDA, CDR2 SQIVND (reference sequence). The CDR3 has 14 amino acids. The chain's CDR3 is CASSTSTGVGGYTF. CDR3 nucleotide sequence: TGTGCCAGTAGTACCTCGACAGGAGTAGGTGGCTACACCTTC.

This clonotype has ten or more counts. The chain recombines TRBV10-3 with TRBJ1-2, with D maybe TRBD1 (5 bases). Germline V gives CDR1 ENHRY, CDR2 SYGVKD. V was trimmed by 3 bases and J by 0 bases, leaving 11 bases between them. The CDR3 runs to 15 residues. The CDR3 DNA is TGTGCCATCAGTGACTACAGGAACTCTAACTATGGCTACACCTTC. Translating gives CAISDYRNSNYGYTF.